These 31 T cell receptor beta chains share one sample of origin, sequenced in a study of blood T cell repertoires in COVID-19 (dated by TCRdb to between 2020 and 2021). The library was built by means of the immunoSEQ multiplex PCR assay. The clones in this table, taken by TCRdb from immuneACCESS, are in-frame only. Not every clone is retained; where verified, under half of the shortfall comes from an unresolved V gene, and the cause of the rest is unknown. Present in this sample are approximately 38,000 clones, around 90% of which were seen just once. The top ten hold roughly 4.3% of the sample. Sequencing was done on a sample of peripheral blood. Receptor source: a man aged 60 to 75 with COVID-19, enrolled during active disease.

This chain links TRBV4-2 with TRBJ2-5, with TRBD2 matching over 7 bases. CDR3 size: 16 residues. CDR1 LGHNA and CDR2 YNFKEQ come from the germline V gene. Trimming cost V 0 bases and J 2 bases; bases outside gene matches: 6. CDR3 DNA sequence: TGTGCCAGCAGCCAAGATGTCGGAGCGGGACAAGAGACCCAGTACTTC. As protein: CASSQDVGAGQETQYF.

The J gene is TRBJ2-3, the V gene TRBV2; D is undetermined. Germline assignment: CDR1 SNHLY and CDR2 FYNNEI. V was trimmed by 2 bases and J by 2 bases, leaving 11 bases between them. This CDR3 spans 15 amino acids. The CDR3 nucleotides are TGTGCCAGCAGTGAATCTGGCACATACACAGATACGCAGTATTTT. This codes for CASSESGTYTDTQYF.

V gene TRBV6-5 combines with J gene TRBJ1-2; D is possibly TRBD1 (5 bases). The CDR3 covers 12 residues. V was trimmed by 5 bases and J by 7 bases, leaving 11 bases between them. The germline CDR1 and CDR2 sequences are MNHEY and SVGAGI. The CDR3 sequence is CASSPGGSGYTF. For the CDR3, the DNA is TGTGCCAGCAGTCCGGGGGGATCTGGCTACACCTTC.

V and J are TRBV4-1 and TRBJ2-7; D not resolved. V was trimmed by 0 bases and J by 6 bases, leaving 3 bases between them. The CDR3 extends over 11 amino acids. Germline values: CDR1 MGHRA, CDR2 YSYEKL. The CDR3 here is CASSQDREQYF. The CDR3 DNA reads TGCGCCAGCAGCCAAGATCGCGAGCAGTACTTC.

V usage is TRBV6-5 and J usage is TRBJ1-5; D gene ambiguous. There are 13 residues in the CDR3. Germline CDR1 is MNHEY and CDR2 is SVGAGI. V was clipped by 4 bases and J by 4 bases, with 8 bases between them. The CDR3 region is CASSWADNQPQHF. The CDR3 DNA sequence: TGTGCCAGCAGTTGGGCCGATAATCAGCCCCAGCATTTT.

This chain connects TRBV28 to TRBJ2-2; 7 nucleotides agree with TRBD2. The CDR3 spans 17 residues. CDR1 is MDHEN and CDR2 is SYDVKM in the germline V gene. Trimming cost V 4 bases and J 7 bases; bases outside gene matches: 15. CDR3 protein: CASSSLGGGRIGGELFF. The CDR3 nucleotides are TGTGCCAGCAGTTCTTTGGGGGGAGGGCGAATTGGCGGGGAGCTGTTTTTT.

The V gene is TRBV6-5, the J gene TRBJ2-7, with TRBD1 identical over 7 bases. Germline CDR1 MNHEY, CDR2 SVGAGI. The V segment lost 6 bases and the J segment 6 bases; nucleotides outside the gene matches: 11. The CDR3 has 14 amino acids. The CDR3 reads CASSHPEGGAEQYF. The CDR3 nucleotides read TGTGCCAGCAGCCACCCCGAAGGGGGCGCCGAGCAGTACTTC.

Here the CDR3 reads CASSFSDNEQFF. CDR3 bases: TGTGCCAGCAGCTTCAGTGACAATGAGCAGTTCTTC. The V call is TRBV5-5, the J call TRBJ2-1; D not resolved. The CDR3 runs 12 residues. Deletions cut 2 bases from V and 5 bases from J, with 5 bases between. The germline CDR1 and CDR2 sequences are SGHKS and YYEKEE (reference sequence).

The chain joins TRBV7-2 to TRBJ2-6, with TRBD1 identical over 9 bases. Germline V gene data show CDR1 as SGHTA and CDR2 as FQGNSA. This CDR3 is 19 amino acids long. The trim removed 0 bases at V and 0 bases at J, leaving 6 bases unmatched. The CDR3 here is CASSLAGTGIRSGANVLTF. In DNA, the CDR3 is TGTGCCAGCAGCTTAGCAGGGACAGGGATACGCTCTGGGGCCAACGTCCTGACTTTC.

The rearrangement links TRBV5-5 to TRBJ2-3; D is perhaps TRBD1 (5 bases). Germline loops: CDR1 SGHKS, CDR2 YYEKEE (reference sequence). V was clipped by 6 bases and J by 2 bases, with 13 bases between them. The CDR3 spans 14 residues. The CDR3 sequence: CASNQGWVTDTQYF. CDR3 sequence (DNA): TGTGCCAGCAACCAGGGTTGGGTCACAGATACGCAGTATTTT.

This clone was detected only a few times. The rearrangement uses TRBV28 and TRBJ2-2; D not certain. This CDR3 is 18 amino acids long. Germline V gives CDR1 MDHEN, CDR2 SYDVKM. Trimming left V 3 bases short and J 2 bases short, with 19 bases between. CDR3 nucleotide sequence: TGTGCCAGCAGTTTTCTCCCTTACCTCGACACCAACACCGGGGAGCTGTTTTTT. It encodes CASSFLPYLDTNTGELFF. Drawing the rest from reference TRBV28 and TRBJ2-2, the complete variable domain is DVKVTQSSRYLVKRTGEKVFLECVQDMDHENMFWYRQDPGLGLRLIYFSYDVKMKEKGDIPEGYSVSREKKERFSLILESASTNQTSMYLCASSFLPYLDTNTGELFFGEGSRLTVL.

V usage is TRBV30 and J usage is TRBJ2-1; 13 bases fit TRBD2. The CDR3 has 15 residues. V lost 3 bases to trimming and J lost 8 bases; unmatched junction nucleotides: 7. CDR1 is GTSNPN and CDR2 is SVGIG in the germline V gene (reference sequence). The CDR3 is CAWRERLAGGYEQFF. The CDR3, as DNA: TGTGCCTGGAGGGAACGACTAGCGGGAGGATATGAGCAGTTCTTC. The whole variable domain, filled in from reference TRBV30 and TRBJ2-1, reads SQTIHQWPATLVQPVGSPLSLECTVEGTSNPNLYWYRQAAGRGLQLLFYSVGIGQISSEVPQNLSASRPQDRQFILSSKKLLLSDSGFYLCAWRERLAGGYEQFFGPGTRLTVL.

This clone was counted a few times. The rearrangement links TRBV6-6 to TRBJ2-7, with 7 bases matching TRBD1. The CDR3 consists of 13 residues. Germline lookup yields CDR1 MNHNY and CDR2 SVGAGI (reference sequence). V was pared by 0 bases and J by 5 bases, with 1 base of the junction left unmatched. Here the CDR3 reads CASSYSQGDEQYF. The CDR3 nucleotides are TGTGCCAGCAGTTACTCTCAGGGGGACGAGCAGTACTTC.

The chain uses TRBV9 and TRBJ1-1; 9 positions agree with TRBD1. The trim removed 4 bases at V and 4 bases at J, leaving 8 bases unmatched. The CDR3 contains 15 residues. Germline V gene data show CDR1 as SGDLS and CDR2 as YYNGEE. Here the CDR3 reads CASSPAQGAFTEAFF. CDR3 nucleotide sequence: TGTGCCAGCAGCCCCGCACAGGGGGCGTTCACTGAAGCTTTCTTT.

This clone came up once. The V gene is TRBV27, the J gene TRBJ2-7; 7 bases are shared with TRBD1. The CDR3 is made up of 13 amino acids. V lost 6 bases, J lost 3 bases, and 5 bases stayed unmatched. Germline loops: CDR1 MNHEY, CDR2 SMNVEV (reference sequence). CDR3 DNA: TGTGCCAGCAGCCGACAGGGTAACTACGAGCAGTACTTC. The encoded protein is CASSRQGNYEQYF.

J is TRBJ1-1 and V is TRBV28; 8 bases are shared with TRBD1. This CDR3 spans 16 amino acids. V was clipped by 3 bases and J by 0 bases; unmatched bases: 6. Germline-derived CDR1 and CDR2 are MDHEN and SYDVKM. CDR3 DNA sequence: TGTGCCAGCAGTTTTCCAGGGGGCATGATGAACACTGAAGCTTTCTTT. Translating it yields CASSFPGGMMNTEAFF.

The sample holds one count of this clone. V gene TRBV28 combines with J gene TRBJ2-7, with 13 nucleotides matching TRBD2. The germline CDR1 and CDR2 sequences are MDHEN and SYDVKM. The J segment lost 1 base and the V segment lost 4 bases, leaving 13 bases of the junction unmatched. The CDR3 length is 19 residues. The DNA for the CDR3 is TGTGCCAGCAGTTCCAAGACTAGCGGGAGGATTATGGGATCCTACGAGCAGTACTTC. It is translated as CASSSKTSGRIMGSYEQYF.

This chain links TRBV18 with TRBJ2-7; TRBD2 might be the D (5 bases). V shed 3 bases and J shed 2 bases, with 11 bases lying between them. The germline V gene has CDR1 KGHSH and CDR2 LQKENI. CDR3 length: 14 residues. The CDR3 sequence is CASSPGLMTYEQYF. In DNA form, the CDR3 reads TGTGCCAGCTCACCCGGACTGATGACCTACGAGCAGTACTTC.

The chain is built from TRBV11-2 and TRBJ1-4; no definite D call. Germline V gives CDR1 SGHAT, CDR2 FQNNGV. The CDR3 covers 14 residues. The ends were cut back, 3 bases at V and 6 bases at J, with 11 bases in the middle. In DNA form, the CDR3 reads TGTGCCAGCAGCTTCGCATTCACGGATGAAAAACTGTTTTTT. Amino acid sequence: CASSFAFTDEKLFF.

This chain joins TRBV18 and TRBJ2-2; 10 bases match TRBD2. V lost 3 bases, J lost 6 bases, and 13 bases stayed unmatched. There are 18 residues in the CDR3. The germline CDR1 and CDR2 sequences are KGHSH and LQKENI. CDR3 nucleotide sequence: TGTGCCAGCTCACCTTCGATAGCTAGCGGGAGTTTTTCCGGGGAGCTGTTTTTT. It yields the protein CASSPSIASGSFSGELFF.

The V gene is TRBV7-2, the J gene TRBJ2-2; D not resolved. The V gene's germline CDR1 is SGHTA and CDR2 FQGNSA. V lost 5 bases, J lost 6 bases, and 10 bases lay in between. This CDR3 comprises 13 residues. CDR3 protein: CASSRQRAGELFF. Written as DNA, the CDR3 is TGTGCCAGCAGCCGCCAGCGAGCCGGGGAGCTGTTTTTT.

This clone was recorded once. DNA of the CDR3: TGCGCCAGCAGTCAATCCGAGAGGGAAGGGTTCAATCAGCCCCAGCATTTT. Its translation: CASSQSEREGFNQPQHF. The chain employs TRBV23-1 and TRBJ1-5, with no clear D. TRBV23-1 is an ORF; its function is uncertain. Trimming pared 0 bases from V and 3 bases from J, leaving 15 bases between. This CDR3 is 17 amino acids long.

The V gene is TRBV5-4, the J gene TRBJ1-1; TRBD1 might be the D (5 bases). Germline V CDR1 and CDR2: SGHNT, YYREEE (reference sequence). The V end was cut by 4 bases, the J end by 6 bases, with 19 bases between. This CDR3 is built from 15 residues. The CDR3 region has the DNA TGTGCCAGCAGCCCGAGCGGGGGAGGCTTATCTGAAGCTTTCTTT. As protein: CASSPSGGGLSEAFF. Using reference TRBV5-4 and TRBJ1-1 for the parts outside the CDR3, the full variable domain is ETGVTQSPTHLIKTRGQQVTLRCSSQSGHNTVSWYQQALGQGPQFIFQYYREEENGRGNFPPRFSGLQFPNYSSELNVNALELDDSALYLCASSPSGGGLSEAFFGQGTRLTVV.

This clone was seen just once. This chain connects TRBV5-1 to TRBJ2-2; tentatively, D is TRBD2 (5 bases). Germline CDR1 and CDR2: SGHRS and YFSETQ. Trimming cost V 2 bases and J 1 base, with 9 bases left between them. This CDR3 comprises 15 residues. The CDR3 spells CASSLRGLNTGELFF. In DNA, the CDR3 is TGCGCCAGCAGCTTACGGGGATTGAACACCGGGGAGCTGTTTTTT.

In DNA, the CDR3 is TGTGCCAGCAGCGTGACTAGCGGTAGCACAGATACGCAGTATTTT. Residues: CASSVTSGSTDTQYF. V and J are TRBV7-9 and TRBJ2-3; the match to TRBD2 covers 9 bases. Germline CDR1 SEHNR, CDR2 FQNEAQ (reference sequence). V lost 5 bases and J lost 0; bases outside the gene matches: 3. The CDR3 is 15 residues long.

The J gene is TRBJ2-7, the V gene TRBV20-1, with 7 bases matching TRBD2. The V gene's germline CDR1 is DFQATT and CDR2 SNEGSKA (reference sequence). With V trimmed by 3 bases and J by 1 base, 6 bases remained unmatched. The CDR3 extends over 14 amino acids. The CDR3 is CSASGAGTSYEQYF. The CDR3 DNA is TGCAGTGCTAGTGGAGCGGGGACGTCCTACGAGCAGTACTTC.

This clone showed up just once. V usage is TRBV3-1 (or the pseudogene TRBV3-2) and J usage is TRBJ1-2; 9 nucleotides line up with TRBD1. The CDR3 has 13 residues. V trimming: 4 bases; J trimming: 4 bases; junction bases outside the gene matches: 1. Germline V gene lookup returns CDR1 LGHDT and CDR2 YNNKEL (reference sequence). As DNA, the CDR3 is TGTGCCAGCAGCCGGGACAGGGCCTATGGCTACACCTTC. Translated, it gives CASSRDRAYGYTF.

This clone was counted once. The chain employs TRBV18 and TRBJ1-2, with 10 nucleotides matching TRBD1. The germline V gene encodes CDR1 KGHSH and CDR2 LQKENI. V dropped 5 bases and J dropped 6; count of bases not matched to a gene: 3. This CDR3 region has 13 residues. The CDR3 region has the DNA TGTGCCAGCTCAGAGACAGGGGGCAATGGCTACACCTTC. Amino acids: CASSETGGNGYTF.

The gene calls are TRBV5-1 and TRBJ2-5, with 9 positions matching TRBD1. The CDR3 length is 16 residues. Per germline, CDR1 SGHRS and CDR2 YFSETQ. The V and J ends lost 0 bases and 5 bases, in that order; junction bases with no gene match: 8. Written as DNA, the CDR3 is TGCGCCAGCAGCTTGGGAGGGACAGGGTCGTCGGAGACCCAGTACTTC. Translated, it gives CASSLGGTGSSETQYF.

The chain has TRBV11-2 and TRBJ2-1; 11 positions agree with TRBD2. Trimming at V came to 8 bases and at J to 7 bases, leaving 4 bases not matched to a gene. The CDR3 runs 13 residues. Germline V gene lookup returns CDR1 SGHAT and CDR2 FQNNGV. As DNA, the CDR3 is TGTGCCAGCGAGCTAGCGGGAGGTAATGAGCAGTTCTTC. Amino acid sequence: CASELAGGNEQFF. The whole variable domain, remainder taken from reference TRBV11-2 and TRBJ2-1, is EAGVAQSPRYKIIEKRQSVAFWCNPISGHATLYWYQQILGQGPKLLIQFQNNGVVDDSQLPKDRFSAERLKGVDSTLKIQPAKLEDSAVYLCASELAGGNEQFFGPGTRLTVL.

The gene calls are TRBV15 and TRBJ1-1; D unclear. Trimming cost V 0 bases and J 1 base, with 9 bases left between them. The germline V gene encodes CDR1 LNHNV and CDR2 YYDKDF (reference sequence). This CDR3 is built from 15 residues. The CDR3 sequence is CATSREATKNTEAFF. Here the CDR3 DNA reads TGTGCCACCAGCAGAGAGGCAACGAAGAACACTGAAGCTTTCTTT.